This T cell receptor (beta chain) emerged from a study of blood T cell repertoires in COVID-19. Looking at the study overall: Sources were T cells, B-cell-depleted T cells, or PBMCs; the material itself was cDNA or gDNA.

The V end lost 2 bases, the J end lost 1 base, and 12 bases lay between the germline ends. The CDR3 runs to 15 residues. Germline V lookup: CDR1 LGHNA, CDR2 YSLEER. Original handling: For nucleated cells, counts were estimated from reference gene primer amplification. TCRdb keeps only in-frame clones here, not all; method: immunoSEQ multiplex PCR. That table supplies the V and J calls and clone size; D and trimming were determined from the DNA. Of about 240,000 clones listed, roughly nine tenths were seen once; the top ten hold 6.2%. What was sequenced was peripheral blood. This chain joins TRBV4-3 and TRBJ2-7, with D possibly matching TRBD2 (6 bases). The TCR comes from a man in his 60s with acute or convalescent COVID-19. CDR3 region: CASSQMIADSYEQYF. For the CDR3, the DNA is TGCGCCAGCAGCCAAATGATAGCGGATTCCTACGAGCAGTACTTC.